The clone carrying this TCR beta chain turned up a few times. Its antigen is unknown. The sample is drawn from a study of T cell repertoires in cytomegalovirus infection. For the study at large: An indication of both CMV infection and matching HLA type came from public TCR beta signatures. Study-level findings and limits: Ex vivo responses were dominated by HLA-C-restricted CMV-specific TCR beta clonotypes.

TCRdb reprocessed the reads via MiXCR and lists one record per CDR3 protein. The table lists roughly 320,000 distinct CDR3 sequences, around 9.6% of them singletons, with less than 3% in the top ten. Trimming at V came to 4 bases and at J to 0 bases, leaving 12 bases not matched to a gene. Germline values: CDR1 SGHDT, CDR2 YYEEEE. There are 18 residues in the CDR3. Sequencing used PBMCs. The chain recombines TRBV5-6 with TRBJ2-1; 8 bases map to TRBD2. The sequence was obtained from a human donor in good health (CMV status not recorded). Some clones in this sample may be carry-over from other donors' samples. For the CDR3, the DNA is TGTGCCAGCAGCCGACTAGATTCCGGGGGGGACTCCTACAATGAGCAGTTCTTC. Amino acids: CASSRLDSGGDSYNEQFF.